This TCR beta chain was sequenced in a study of regulatory T cells in long-lasting Graves disease. Turning to the study itself: Those with persistent Graves' disease had received antithyroid drugs for over 5 years with positive TSH receptor antibodies. Study observations and caveats: Clonotypes that were public and shared totalled a few thousand in persistent patients versus about a thousand in new patients.

Concerning this clonotype: The antigen is undetermined.

Time point given: persistent/refractory GD, antithyroid drugs over 5 years with positive TRAb. There was RNA extracted from PBMCs, and the TCR library was made from it. The source of the patients was an endocrinology department in Xi'an, China. Relying on iRepertoire HTBI primers and Arm-PCR of CDR3 regions, the team built TCR beta libraries. MiXCR, applied by TCRdb to the multiplex PCR reads, yields one record per CDR3 protein. The table has around 450,000 distinct CDR3 sequences, roughly 21% seen once; the top ten hold roughly 7%. J was trimmed by 0 bases and V by 3 bases; bases with no gene match: 3. The V gene's germline CDR1 is ENHRY and CDR2 SYGVKD. This CDR3 is built from 15 residues.

The sample here was peripheral blood mononuclear cells (PBMCs), taken when the disease was refractory, from a patient treated with antithyroid drugs. The TCR sequence derives from a female donor with Graves disease. The chain carries TRBV10-3 and TRBJ2-7; TRBD2 matches at 9 bases. The CDR3 sequence is CAISETSGSSYEQYF. CDR3 DNA sequence: TGTGCCATCAGTGAAACTAGCGGGTCCTCCTACGAGCAGTACTTC.